The 12 T cell receptor beta chains listed next were all sequenced from one sample in a study of T cells after posttransplantation cyclophosphamide. Libraries were prepared by immunoSEQ multiplex PCR; TCRdb keeps only in-frame clonotypes and omits some of them. Here the sample spans more than 10,000 clones, about 82% being singletons. Cyclophosphamide on days +3 and +4 followed busulfan-fludarabine conditioning and a marrow graft. The source was PBMCs, collected 1755 days after allogeneic stem cell transplant with posttransplant cyclophosphamide. The receptors were gathered from a female patient in her fifties who received an allogeneic stem cell transplant from a related donor, was CMV-positive, and had no GVHD. Some T cells may have come from the graft donor.

The V and J genes are TRBV6-5 and TRBJ2-7; D uncertain. Germline V gene data show CDR1 as MNHEY and CDR2 as SVGAGI. The V end lost 2 bases, the J end lost 2 bases, and 13 bases lay between the germline ends. The CDR3 length is 15 residues. CDR3 amino acids: CASSYAWREAYEQYF. The DNA of the CDR3 is TGTGCCAGCAGTTACGCCTGGAGAGAGGCCTACGAGCAGTACTTC.

V and J are TRBV4-1 and TRBJ2-1; D is unclear. The V and J ends lost 3 bases and 0 bases respectively, with 15 bases between them. The germline V gene encodes CDR1 MGHRA and CDR2 YSYEKL. The CDR3 consists of 17 residues. The CDR3 DNA reads as TGCGCCAGCAGCCAGACTTGGCTTCTGCTCTCCTACAATGAGCAGTTCTTC. It yields the protein CASSQTWLLLSYNEQFF.

The chain recombines TRBV7-3 with TRBJ2-1; D unclear. Trimming removed 2 bases from V and 0 bases from J, with 5 bases in between. The CDR3 length is 14 residues. Germline V gene data show CDR1 as SGHTA and CDR2 as FQGTGA. CDR3 bases: TGTGCCAGCAGCTTAGCTATCTCCTACAATGAGCAGTTCTTC. Its translation is CASSLAISYNEQFF.

The chain employs TRBV28 and TRBJ2-7, with 7 bases fitting TRBD1. The length of the CDR3 is 15 residues. CDR1 is MDHEN and CDR2 is SYDVKM in the germline V gene. The V gene end was trimmed by 5 bases and the J gene end by 8 bases; junction bases not matched to a gene: 15. CDR3 amino acids: CASSPLDRDAMKQYF. In DNA, the CDR3 is TGTGCCAGCAGTCCCCTCGACAGGGATGCCATGAAGCAGTACTTC.

This chain connects TRBV19 to TRBJ1-5, with no clear D. Trimming pared 5 bases from V and 2 bases from J, leaving 13 bases between. The V gene's germline CDR1 is LNHDA and CDR2 SQIVND (reference sequence). This CDR3 contains 15 residues. CDR3 nucleotide sequence: TGTGCCAGTAGTGTCATAATCGGGGGCAATCAGCCCCAGCATTTT. Translating it yields CASSVIIGGNQPQHF.

The chain employs TRBV10-1 and TRBJ1-1; TRBD1 aligns across 7 bases. The CDR3 extends over 15 amino acids. The V gene's germline CDR1 is WNHNN and CDR2 SYGVQD (reference sequence). The V segment lost 0 bases and the J segment 2 bases; nucleotides outside the gene matches: 3. The CDR3 loop is CASSESRQGNTEAFF. Written as DNA, the CDR3 is TGCGCCAGCAGTGAGTCTCGACAGGGCAACACTGAAGCTTTCTTT.

A single count supports this clone. The chain combines TRBV27 with TRBJ2-7; a possible D gene is TRBD1 (5 bases). The CDR3 is 14 amino acids. CDR1 and CDR2 from the germline V gene are MNHEY and SMNVEV (reference sequence). The V end was cut by 3 bases, the J end by 2 bases, with 11 bases between. This CDR3 is CASSFGGAPYEQYF. As DNA, the CDR3 is TGTGCCAGCAGTTTCGGTGGGGCCCCCTACGAGCAGTACTTC.

The V and J genes are TRBV2 and TRBJ1-4; D possibly corresponds to TRBD1 (6 bases). CDR3 length: 15 amino acids. V was cut by 2 bases and J by 6 bases, with 13 bases left in between. From germline, CDR1 is SNHLY and CDR2 FYNNEI. The CDR3 sequence is CASSERGAVYEKLFF. The DNA of the CDR3 is TGTGCCAGCAGTGAACGGGGGGCCGTCTATGAAAAACTGTTTTTT.

This chain joins TRBV19 and TRBJ2-1, with 12 bases matching TRBD2. This CDR3 spans 17 amino acids. Germline trimming cut 5 bases from V and 7 bases from J; bases unmatched to any gene: 12. Per the germline V gene, CDR1 is LNHDA and CDR2 is SQIVND (reference sequence). This chain's CDR3 is CASSALLAGGGRNEQFF. The CDR3 coding sequence is TGTGCCAGTAGTGCCCTTCTAGCGGGAGGGGGACGGAATGAGCAGTTCTTC.

The chain carries TRBV2 and TRBJ2-1; tentatively, D is TRBD1 (6 bases). The V gene's germline CDR1 is SNHLY and CDR2 FYNNEI. Trimming cost V 6 bases and J 4 bases, with 13 bases left between them. The CDR3 extends over 14 amino acids. The CDR3 loop is CASRDRKRYNEQFF. The CDR3 DNA is TGTGCCAGCAGGGACAGAAAGCGATACAATGAGCAGTTCTTC.

The chain uses TRBV7-3 and TRBJ2-5; the match to TRBD2 covers 9 bases. CDR3 size: 17 residues. Unmatched junction bases numbered 10, after V lost 2 bases and J lost 3 bases. Per germline, CDR1 SGHTA and CDR2 FQGTGA. CDR3 residues: CASSLSVLTSGEETQYF. CDR3 nucleotide sequence: TGTGCCAGCAGCTTATCTGTTCTGACTAGCGGAGAAGAGACCCAGTACTTC.

This clone has only a few counts. The chain couples TRBV27 to TRBJ2-4; maybe TRBD2 (6 bases). Germline CDR1 and CDR2: MNHEY and SMNVEV (reference sequence). This CDR3 is 16 amino acids long. V lost 4 bases and J 0 bases, leaving 13 bases between the germline ends. In DNA, the CDR3 is TGTGCCAGCAGTTGGGGGGTACCTCTAGCCAAAAACATTCAGTACTTC. Amino acid sequence: CASSWGVPLAKNIQYF.